Listed below are T cell receptor beta chains from one sample, sequenced in a study of T cells after somatic rescue of genetic block. Libraries were prepared by immunoSEQ multiplex PCR; TCRdb keeps only in-frame clonotypes and omits some of them. Counted here are roughly 110,000 clones, 75% to 95% occurring once; the ten biggest clones make up roughly 1.5%. The sequenced material came from peripheral blood mononuclear cells (PBMCs). Source of these receptors: a woman aged 18-30 years. Both conserved end residues are part of each CDR3. A D gene is named only where the DNA matches it firmly. Clone size, where shown, is once, few, many, or a class for clones that have expanded.

d_call: NA; j_call: TRBJ1-2; v_call: TRBV19; clone_size: NA; cdr3_aa: CASKGRDGTGYTF; cdr3_nt: TGTGCCAGTAAGGGCAGAGACGGTACCGGCTACACCTTC
d_call: NA; j_call: TRBJ1-1; v_call: TRBV7-3; clone_size: NA; cdr3_aa: CASSLTSPTEAFF; cdr3_nt: TGTGCCAGCAGCTTGACATCTCCTACTGAAGCTTTCTTT
d_call: NA; j_call: TRBJ2-5; v_call: TRBV4-1; clone_size: NA; cdr3_aa: CASSQASVGETQYF; cdr3_nt: TGCGCCAGCAGCCAAGCCAGCGTGGGAGAGACCCAGTACTTC
d_call: TRBD1; j_call: TRBJ1-4; v_call: TRBV7-2; clone_size: NA; cdr3_aa: CASLYGTGLNEKLFF; cdr3_nt: TGTGCCAGTTTATACGGGACAGGGCTTAATGAAAAACTGTTTTTT
d_call: NA; j_call: TRBJ2-7; v_call: TRBV7-9; clone_size: NA; cdr3_aa: CASSLDGLRTVYEQYF; cdr3_nt: TGTGCCAGCAGCTTAGACGGGCTCCGTACCGTTTACGAGCAGTACTTC
d_call: TRBD2; j_call: TRBJ2-5; v_call: TRBV7-8; clone_size: NA; cdr3_aa: CASSLGVAGGLETQYF; cdr3_nt: TGTGCCAGCAGCTTAGGTGTAGCGGGGGGGCTAGAGACCCAGTACTTC
d_call: NA; j_call: TRBJ2-1; v_call: TRBV27; clone_size: NA; cdr3_aa: CASRQMPDSNEQFF; cdr3_nt: TGTGCCAGCAGGCAGATGCCAGACAGTAATGAGCAGTTCTTC
d_call: NA; j_call: TRBJ1-2; v_call: TRBV14; clone_size: NA; cdr3_aa: CASSQRLNYGYTF; cdr3_nt: TGTGCCAGCAGCCAACGACTAAACTATGGCTACACCTTC
d_call: NA; j_call: TRBJ2-3; v_call: TRBV19; clone_size: NA; cdr3_aa: CASSRAPADTQYF; cdr3_nt: TGTGCCAGTAGTAGAGCTCCGGCAGATACGCAGTATTTT
d_call: TRBD1; j_call: TRBJ1-2; v_call: TRBV18; clone_size: NA; cdr3_aa: CASSPSTGGRNYGYTF; cdr3_nt: TGTGCCAGCTCACCTTCTACAGGGGGCCGAAACTATGGCTACACCTTC
d_call: TRBD1; j_call: TRBJ1-1; v_call: TRBV28; clone_size: NA; cdr3_aa: CASSRDQQGPTEAFF; cdr3_nt: TGTGCCAGCAGTCGAGACCAACAGGGGCCGACTGAAGCTTTCTTT
d_call: TRBD1; j_call: TRBJ1-2; v_call: TRBV27; clone_size: NA; cdr3_aa: CASSSRTGGYYGYTF; cdr3_nt: TGTGCCAGCAGTTCCCGGACAGGGGGGTACTATGGCTACACCTTC
d_call: TRBD1; j_call: TRBJ1-2; v_call: TRBV5-4; clone_size: NA; cdr3_aa: CASSIRGQWNGYTF; cdr3_nt: TGTGCCAGCAGCATCAGGGGGCAGTGGAATGGCTACACCTTC
d_call: NA; j_call: TRBJ2-7; v_call: TRBV5-4; clone_size: NA; cdr3_aa: CASSLGSDIAYEQYF; cdr3_nt: TGTGCCAGCAGCTTGGGCTCTGATATCGCCTACGAGCAGTACTTC
d_call: NA; j_call: TRBJ2-7; v_call: TRBV5-1; clone_size: NA; cdr3_aa: CASSFSLSTGAYEQYF; cdr3_nt: TGCGCCAGCAGCTTCTCACTTTCGACAGGAGCCTACGAGCAGTACTTC
d_call: NA; j_call: TRBJ1-5; v_call: TRBV19; clone_size: NA; cdr3_aa: CASSIDRGQPQHF; cdr3_nt: TGTGCCAGTAGTATAGATAGGGGTCAGCCCCAGCATTTT
d_call: NA; j_call: TRBJ2-3; v_call: TRBV9; clone_size: NA; cdr3_aa: CASSESERFQYF; cdr3_nt: TGTGCCAGCAGCGAAAGTGAGCGATTCCAGTATTTT
d_call: TRBD2; j_call: TRBJ2-3; v_call: TRBV5-6; clone_size: NA; cdr3_aa: CASSRGLLRTDTQYF; cdr3_nt: TGTGCCAGCAGCAGGGGACTACTCCGCACAGATACGCAGTATTTT
d_call: NA; j_call: TRBJ1-3; v_call: TRBV4-3; clone_size: NA; cdr3_aa: CASSQIGVGNTIYF; cdr3_nt: TGCGCCAGCAGCCAAATAGGGGTAGGAAACACCATATATTTT
d_call: NA; j_call: TRBJ1-5; v_call: TRBV15; clone_size: NA; cdr3_aa: CATSRDPQGRAGSNQPQHF; cdr3_nt: TGTGCCACCAGCAGAGATCCTCAGGGAAGGGCGGGTAGCAATCAGCCCCAGCATTTT
d_call: NA; j_call: TRBJ1-2; v_call: TRBV6-7; clone_size: once; cdr3_aa: CASSPRGRSYTF; cdr3_nt: TGTGCCAGCAGTCCGCGTGGTCGGAGCTACACCTTC
d_call: TRBD2; j_call: TRBJ2-1; v_call: TRBV11-2; clone_size: NA; cdr3_aa: CASSLGLAGGLYNEQFF; cdr3_nt: TGTGCCAGCAGCTTAGGACTAGCGGGGGGGCTCTACAATGAGCAGTTCTTC
d_call: TRBD2; j_call: TRBJ2-1; v_call: TRBV2; clone_size: NA; cdr3_aa: CASSFADRLAGGREQFF; cdr3_nt: TGTGCCAGCAGTTTCGCCGACCGGCTAGCGGGGGGTAGAGAGCAGTTCTTC
d_call: NA; j_call: TRBJ1-5; v_call: TRBV7-6; clone_size: once; cdr3_aa: CASSLTENSNQPQHF; cdr3_nt: TGTGCCAGCAGCCTAACAGAAAATAGCAATCAGCCCCAGCATTTT
d_call: NA; j_call: TRBJ2-3; v_call: TRBV5-6; clone_size: NA; cdr3_aa: CASSSYAIGASTDTQYF; cdr3_nt: TGTGCCAGCAGCTCCTACGCCATAGGGGCTAGCACAGATACGCAGTATTTT
d_call: TRBD1; j_call: TRBJ2-7; v_call: TRBV5-1; clone_size: NA; cdr3_aa: CASSLRQGHYEQYF; cdr3_nt: TGCGCCAGCAGCTTGAGACAGGGTCACTACGAGCAGTACTTC
d_call: NA; j_call: TRBJ2-7; v_call: TRBV4-2; clone_size: NA; cdr3_aa: CASSQGLGSGGEQYF; cdr3_nt: TGTGCCAGCAGCCAAGGGTTGGGTAGCGGCGGGGAGCAGTACTTC
d_call: NA; j_call: TRBJ2-7; v_call: TRBV6-6; clone_size: NA; cdr3_aa: CASTASGNDEQYF; cdr3_nt: TGTGCCAGCACCGCTTCGGGGAACGACGAGCAGTACTTC
d_call: NA; j_call: TRBJ2-7; v_call: TRBV5-1; clone_size: NA; cdr3_aa: CASSLEEGRRDEQYF; cdr3_nt: TGCGCCAGCAGCTTGGAGGAGGGGCGCCGGGACGAGCAGTACTTC
d_call: NA; j_call: TRBJ1-4; v_call: TRBV5-4; clone_size: NA; cdr3_aa: CASSPQGINEKLFF; cdr3_nt: TGTGCCAGCAGCCCTCAGGGGATTAATGAAAAACTGTTTTTT
d_call: NA; j_call: TRBJ1-2; v_call: TRBV2; clone_size: NA; cdr3_aa: CASLRVNYGYTF; cdr3_nt: TGTGCCAGCCTCAGGGTTAACTATGGCTACACCTTC
d_call: NA; j_call: TRBJ2-3; v_call: TRBV30; clone_size: NA; cdr3_aa: CAWSGQPTDTQYF; cdr3_nt: TGTGCCTGGAGTGGACAGCCCACAGATACGCAGTATTTT
d_call: NA; j_call: TRBJ2-3; v_call: TRBV28; clone_size: NA; cdr3_aa: CASSPQSTDTQYF; cdr3_nt: TGTGCCAGCAGCCCCCAAAGCACAGATACGCAGTATTTT
d_call: NA; j_call: TRBJ1-5; v_call: TRBV6-5; clone_size: NA; cdr3_aa: CASSYTRTDQPQHF; cdr3_nt: TGTGCCAGCAGTTACACTCGGACAGATCAGCCCCAGCATTTT
d_call: TRBD2; j_call: TRBJ2-3; v_call: TRBV4-3; clone_size: NA; cdr3_aa: CASSQERGVTDTQYF; cdr3_nt: TGCGCCAGCAGCCAAGAGCGGGGGGTCACAGATACGCAGTATTTT
d_call: NA; j_call: TRBJ2-1; v_call: TRBV9; clone_size: NA; cdr3_aa: CASSVGAPTNEQFF; cdr3_nt: TGTGCCAGCAGCGTCGGAGCGCCGACAAATGAGCAGTTCTTC